This T cell receptor (beta chain) was captured by sequencing in a study of cytomegalovirus exposure and HLA in healthy donors. PCR involved 60 Vbeta and 13 Jbeta primers. Data came from immunoSEQ multiplex PCR; TCRdb stores just in-frame clones and leaves some out. The sample lists roughly 130,000 clones; around three quarters were seen once. V was cut by 1 base and J by 5 bases, with 11 bases left in between. There are 14 residues in the CDR3. In germline, CDR1 is SGHVS, CDR2 FQNEAQ. Whole-study results and caveats: Most TCR sequences showed up rarely, but some public TCRs showed up in many donors. Near-uniform donor sequencing depth was presumed by presence/absence analyses. In the analysis, some V segments, TRBV6-2 and TRBV6-3 included, were excluded as indistinguishable.

Of note for this clone: Its specificity is unknown.

V usage is TRBV7-8 and J usage is TRBJ2-5, with D possibly being TRBD2 (6 bases). The sequenced sample consisted of PBMCs. The sequence was obtained from a woman between 45 and 65 years old in good health and CMV-seronegative. The DNA of the CDR3 is TGTGCCAGCAGCTTAGGAGCAAGCGGGGAGACCCAGTACTTC. This gives the protein CASSLGASGETQYF.